This T cell receptor beta chain was identified in a study of blood T cell repertoires in COVID-19. Across the whole study: Acute-phase and convalescent COVID-19 samples originated in the United States, Italy and Spain.

This clone was recorded only once. The repertoire was sequenced with immunoSEQ multiplex PCR; TCRdb's copy has only in-frame clones and lacks some. The sample contains 200,000 or so clones, roughly 80% of which appear only once. The sequencing input was peripheral blood. The sequence came from a woman of 80 years or more with acute or convalescent COVID-19.

DNA of the CDR3: TGTGCCAGTTCCCGGAGCTCCTACAATGAGCAGTTCTTC. It codes for CASSRSSYNEQFF. The chain employs TRBV7-3 and TRBJ2-1; D not resolved. The CDR3 covers 13 residues. The germline CDR1 and CDR2 sequences are SGHTA and FQGTGA. Trimming shortened V by 9 bases and J by 0 bases, and 9 bases separated the two germline ends.